One sample yielded the 11 T cell receptor beta chains listed below, sequenced in a study of cytomegalovirus exposure and HLA in healthy donors. TCRdb's table, derived via immunoSEQ multiplex PCR, lists solely in-frame clones and lacks some. The data show a few hundred thousand clones, 90% seen once. Specimen: PBMCs. Source of these receptors: a woman between 18 and 30 years old in good health and CMV-seronegative.

This clone showed up just once. This chain joins TRBV9 and TRBJ2-1, with 9 bases that match TRBD2. V was pared by 4 bases and J by 3 bases, with 14 bases of the junction left unmatched. The CDR3 covers 18 residues. Germline CDR1 is SGDLS and CDR2 is YYNGEE. CDR3 residues: CASSPGGSGGPFYNEQFF. The CDR3 nucleotides read TGTGCCAGCAGCCCGGGTGGTAGCGGGGGTCCCTTCTACAATGAGCAGTTCTTC.

The rearrangement links TRBV2 to TRBJ1-2; 9 positions agree with TRBD1. The CDR3 totals 15 residues. With 5 bases clipped from V and 2 bases from J, the junction kept 6 bases outside the gene matches. Germline assignment: CDR1 SNHLY and CDR2 FYNNEI. The CDR3 sequence is CASSTTGGANYGYTF. DNA for the CDR3: TGTGCCAGCAGTACAACAGGGGGCGCGAACTATGGCTACACCTTC.

The CDR3 loop is CASSYSEGAADTQYF. The DNA of the CDR3 is TGTGCCAGCAGTTACTCGGAGGGGGCAGCAGATACGCAGTATTTT. The V call is TRBV6-5, the J call TRBJ2-3, with a weak D call TRBD1 (7 bases). Per the germline V gene, CDR1 is MNHEY and CDR2 is SVGAGI. Trimming stripped 0 bases from V and 4 bases from J, with 11 bases between. The CDR3 extends over 15 amino acids.

This clone appeared a single time. The chain links TRBV27 to TRBJ2-5; D gene ambiguous. The CDR3 runs 13 residues. V dropped 0 bases and J dropped 5 bases, with 7 bases sitting between them. Germline-derived CDR1 and CDR2 are MNHEY and SMNVEV (reference sequence). CDR3 loop: CASSLSRSETQYF. The CDR3 bases are TGTGCCAGCAGTTTATCCAGGTCGGAGACCCAGTACTTC.

The chain has TRBV28 and TRBJ1-1; tentative D call: TRBD1 (5 bases). Trimming removed 5 bases from V and 1 base from J, with 11 bases in between. Germline-derived CDR1 and CDR2 are MDHEN and SYDVKM. This CDR3 spans 14 amino acids. CDR3 amino acids: CASSRHTGNTEAFF. The DNA for the CDR3 is TGTGCCAGCAGTAGACATACAGGGAACACTGAAGCTTTCTTT.

This chain links TRBV28 with TRBJ1-3; D is unresolved. CDR3 length: 15 residues. The germline gives CDR1 MDHEN, CDR2 SYDVKM. V shed 3 bases and J shed 2 bases, with 11 bases lying between them. The CDR3 protein is CASSFRRVAGNTIYF. CDR3 bases: TGTGCCAGCAGTTTCCGGAGGGTGGCTGGAAACACCATATATTTT.

The chain joins TRBV4-3 to TRBJ1-2, with a possible D match to TRBD1 (5 bases). V lost 2 bases and J 3 bases, leaving 13 bases between the germline ends. Germline lookup yields CDR1 LGHNA and CDR2 YSLEER. The CDR3 is made up of 15 amino acids. Here the CDR3 DNA reads TGCGCCAGCAGCCAATGGCAGGGAGGGGACTATGGCTACACCTTC. Translating gives CASSQWQGGDYGYTF.

The chain has TRBV28 and TRBJ1-1; a weak D match, TRBD1 (6 bases). The germline V gene has CDR1 MDHEN and CDR2 SYDVKM. The V and J ends lost 4 bases and 0 bases respectively, with 21 bases between them. The CDR3 is 18 amino acids. CDR3: CASSSTGRLTRMNTEAFF. Written as DNA, the CDR3 is TGTGCCAGCAGTTCTACAGGGAGACTAACCAGAATGAACACTGAAGCTTTCTTT.

V is TRBV2 and J is TRBJ2-6, with TRBD1 matching over 8 bases. The CDR3 has 16 amino acids. The germline gives CDR1 SNHLY, CDR2 FYNNEI. Germline trimming cut 5 bases from V and 0 bases from J; bases unmatched to any gene: 3. CDR3 residues: CASSWTGSSGANVLTF. The CDR3 DNA follows: TGTGCCAGCAGTTGGACAGGGAGCTCTGGGGCCAACGTCCTGACTTTC.

Here the CDR3 reads CASSLSLQGAEFF. The DNA for the CDR3 is TGTGCCAGCAGTTTATCCCTCCAGGGGGCGGAGTTCTTC. The chain carries TRBV27 and TRBJ2-1, with 8 bases identical to TRBD1. The germline V gene has CDR1 MNHEY and CDR2 SMNVEV (reference sequence). The CDR3 length is 13 residues. V was clipped by 0 bases and J by 14 bases; unmatched bases: 6.

V and J are TRBV6-6 and TRBJ1-6; 8 nucleotides agree with TRBD1. The CDR3 runs 16 residues. Germline assignment: CDR1 MNHNY and CDR2 SVGAGI (reference sequence). V was clipped by 7 bases and J by 10 bases; unmatched bases: 15. For the CDR3, the DNA is TGTGCCAGCACCATCGTGCAGGGGGCACGGGTATCACCCCTCCACTTT. It is translated as CASTIVQGARVSPLHF.